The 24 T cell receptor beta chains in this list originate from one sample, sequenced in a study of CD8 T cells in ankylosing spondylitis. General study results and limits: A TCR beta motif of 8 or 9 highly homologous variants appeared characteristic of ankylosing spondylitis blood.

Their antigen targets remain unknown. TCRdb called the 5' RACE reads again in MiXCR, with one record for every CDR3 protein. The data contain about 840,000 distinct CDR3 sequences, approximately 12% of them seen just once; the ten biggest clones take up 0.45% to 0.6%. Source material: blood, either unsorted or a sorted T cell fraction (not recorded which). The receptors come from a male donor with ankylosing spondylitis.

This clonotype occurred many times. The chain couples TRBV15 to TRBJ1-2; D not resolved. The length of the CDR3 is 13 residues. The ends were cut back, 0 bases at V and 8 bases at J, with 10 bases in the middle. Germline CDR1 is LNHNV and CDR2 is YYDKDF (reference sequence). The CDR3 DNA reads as TGTGCCACCAGCAGAGATCGCCTCCCCGGCTACACCTTC. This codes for CATSRDRLPGYTF.

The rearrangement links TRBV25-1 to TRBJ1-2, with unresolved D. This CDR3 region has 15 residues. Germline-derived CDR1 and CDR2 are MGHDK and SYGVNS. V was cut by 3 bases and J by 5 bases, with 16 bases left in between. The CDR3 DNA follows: TGTGCCAGCAGTGATATGGTGCTGGCCTCTTATGGCTACACCTTC. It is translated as CASSDMVLASYGYTF.

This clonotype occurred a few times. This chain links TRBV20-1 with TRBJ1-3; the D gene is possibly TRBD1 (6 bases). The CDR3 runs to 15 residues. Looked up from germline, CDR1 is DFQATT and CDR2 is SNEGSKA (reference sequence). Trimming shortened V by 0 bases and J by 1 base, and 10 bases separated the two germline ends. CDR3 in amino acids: CSARETGPSGNTIYF. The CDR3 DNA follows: TGCAGTGCTAGAGAGACAGGACCTTCTGGAAACACCATATATTTT.

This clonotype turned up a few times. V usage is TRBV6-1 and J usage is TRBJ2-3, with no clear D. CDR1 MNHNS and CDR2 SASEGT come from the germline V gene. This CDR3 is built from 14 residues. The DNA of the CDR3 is TGTGCTACGGGCCTTCGATTGCCCACAGATACGCAGTATTTT. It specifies CATGLRLPTDTQYF.

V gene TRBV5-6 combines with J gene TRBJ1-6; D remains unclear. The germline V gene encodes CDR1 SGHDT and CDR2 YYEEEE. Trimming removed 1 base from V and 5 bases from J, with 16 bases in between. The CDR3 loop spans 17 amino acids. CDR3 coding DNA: TGTGCCAGCAGCTTGTTTCGTGGACGCGACGATAATTCACCCCTCCACTTT. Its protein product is CASSLFRGRDDNSPLHF.

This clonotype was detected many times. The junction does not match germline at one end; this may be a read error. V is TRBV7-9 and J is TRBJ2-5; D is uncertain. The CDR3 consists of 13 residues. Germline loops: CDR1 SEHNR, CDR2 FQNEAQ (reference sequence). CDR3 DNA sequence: TGTGCCAGCAGCTTAGAGGTCCAAGAGAGCCAGTACTTC. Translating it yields CASSLEVQESQYF.

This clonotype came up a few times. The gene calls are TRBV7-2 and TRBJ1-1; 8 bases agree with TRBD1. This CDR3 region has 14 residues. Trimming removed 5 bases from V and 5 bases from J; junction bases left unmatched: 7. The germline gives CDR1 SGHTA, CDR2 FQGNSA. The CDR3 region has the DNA TGTGCCAGCAGCCCCCGACAGGGGACGACTGAAGCTTTCTTT. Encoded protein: CASSPRQGTTEAFF.

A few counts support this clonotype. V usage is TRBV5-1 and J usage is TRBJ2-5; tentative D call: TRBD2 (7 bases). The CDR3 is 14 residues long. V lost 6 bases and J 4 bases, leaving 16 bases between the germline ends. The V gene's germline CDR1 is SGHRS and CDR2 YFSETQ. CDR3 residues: CASTRGAKGETQYF. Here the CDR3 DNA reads TGCGCCAGCACCCGGGGGGCCAAGGGAGAGACCCAGTACTTC.

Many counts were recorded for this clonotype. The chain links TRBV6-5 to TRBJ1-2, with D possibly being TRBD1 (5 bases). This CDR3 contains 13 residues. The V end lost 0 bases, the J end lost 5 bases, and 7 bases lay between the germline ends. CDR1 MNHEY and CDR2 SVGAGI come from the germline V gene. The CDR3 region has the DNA TGTGCCAGCAGTTACTCCGGGGCATATGGCTACACCTTC. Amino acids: CASSYSGAYGYTF.

The CDR3 loop is CASRPQGGNQPQHF. The CDR3 DNA sequence: TGTGCCAGCAGGCCACAGGGCGGCAATCAGCCCCAGCATTTT. This chain links TRBV6-1 with TRBJ1-5; tentatively, D is TRBD1 (6 bases). The CDR3 has 14 amino acids. In germline, CDR1 is MNHNS, CDR2 SASEGT. With 6 bases removed from V and 2 bases from J, the gap between germline ends came to 11 bases.

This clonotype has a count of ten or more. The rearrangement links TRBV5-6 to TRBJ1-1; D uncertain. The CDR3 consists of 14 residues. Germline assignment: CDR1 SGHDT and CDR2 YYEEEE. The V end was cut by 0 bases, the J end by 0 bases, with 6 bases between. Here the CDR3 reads CASSLGTVNTEAFF. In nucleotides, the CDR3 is TGTGCCAGCAGCTTGGGGACGGTGAACACTGAAGCTTTCTTT.

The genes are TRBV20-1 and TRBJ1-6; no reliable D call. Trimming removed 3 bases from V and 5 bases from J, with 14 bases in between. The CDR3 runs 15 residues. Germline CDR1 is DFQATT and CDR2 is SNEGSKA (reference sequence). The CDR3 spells CSASGFRIDNSPLHF. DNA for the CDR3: TGCAGTGCTAGTGGTTTTAGGATCGATAATTCACCCCTCCACTTT.

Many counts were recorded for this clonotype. CDR3 DNA sequence: TGCAGTGCGCAAGCCACCTGGAGCTCCTACGAGCAGTACTTC. Amino acid sequence: CSAQATWSSYEQYF. This rearrangement joins TRBV20-1 to TRBJ2-7; D not certain. The V end lost 6 bases, the J end lost 0 bases, and 15 bases lay between the germline ends. The germline V gene has CDR1 DFQATT and CDR2 SNEGSKA (reference sequence). CDR3 length: 14 residues.

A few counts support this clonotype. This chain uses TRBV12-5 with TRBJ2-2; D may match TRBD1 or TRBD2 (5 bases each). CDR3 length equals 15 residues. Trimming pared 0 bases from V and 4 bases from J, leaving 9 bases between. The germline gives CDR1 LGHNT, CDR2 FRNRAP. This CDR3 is CASGLVIGTTGELFF. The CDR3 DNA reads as TGTGCTAGTGGTTTGGTAATCGGGACCACCGGGGAGCTGTTTTTT.

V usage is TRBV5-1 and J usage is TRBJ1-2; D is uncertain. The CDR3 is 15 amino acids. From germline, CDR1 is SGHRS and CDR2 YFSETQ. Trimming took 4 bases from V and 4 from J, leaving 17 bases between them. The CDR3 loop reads CASSPAPESLYGYTF. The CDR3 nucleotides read TGCGCCAGCAGCCCGGCTCCCGAGTCCCTCTATGGCTACACCTTC. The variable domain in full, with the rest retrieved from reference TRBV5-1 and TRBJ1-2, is KAGVTQTPRYLIKTRGQQVTLSCSPISGHRSVSWYQQTPGQGLQFLFEYFSETQRNKGNFPGRFSGRQFSNSRSEMNVSTLELGDSALYLCASSPAPESLYGYTFGSGTRLTVV.

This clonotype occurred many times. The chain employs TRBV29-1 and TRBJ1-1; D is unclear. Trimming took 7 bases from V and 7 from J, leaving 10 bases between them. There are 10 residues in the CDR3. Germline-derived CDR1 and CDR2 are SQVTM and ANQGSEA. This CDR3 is CSGGEDEAFF. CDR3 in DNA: TGCAGCGGTGGAGAAGATGAAGCTTTCTTT.

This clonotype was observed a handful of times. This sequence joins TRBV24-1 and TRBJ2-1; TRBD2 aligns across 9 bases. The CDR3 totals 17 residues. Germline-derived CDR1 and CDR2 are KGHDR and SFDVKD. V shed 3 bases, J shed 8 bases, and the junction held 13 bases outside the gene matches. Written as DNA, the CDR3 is TGTGCCACCAGTGATCCGTCGCCCTTGGCGGGAGGGGATGAGCAGTTCTTC. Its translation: CATSDPSPLAGGDEQFF.

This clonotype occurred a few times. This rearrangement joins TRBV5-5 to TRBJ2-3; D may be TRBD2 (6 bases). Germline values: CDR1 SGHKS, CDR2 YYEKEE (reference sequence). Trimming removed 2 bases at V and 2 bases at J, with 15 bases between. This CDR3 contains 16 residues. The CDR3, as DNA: TGTGCCAGCAGCTTCACCGGGACTCTCATCACAGATACGCAGTATTTT. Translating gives CASSFTGTLITDTQYF.

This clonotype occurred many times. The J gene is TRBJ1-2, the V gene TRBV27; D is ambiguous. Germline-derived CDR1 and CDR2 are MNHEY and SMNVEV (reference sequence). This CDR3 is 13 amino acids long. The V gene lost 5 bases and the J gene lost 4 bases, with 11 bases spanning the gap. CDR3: CASSKDWSYGYTF. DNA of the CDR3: TGTGCCAGCAGTAAGGACTGGAGCTATGGCTACACCTTC.

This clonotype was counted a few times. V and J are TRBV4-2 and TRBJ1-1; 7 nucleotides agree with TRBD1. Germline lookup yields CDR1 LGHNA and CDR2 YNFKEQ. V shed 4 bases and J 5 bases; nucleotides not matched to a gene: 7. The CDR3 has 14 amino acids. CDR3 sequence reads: CASSPSDRATEAFF. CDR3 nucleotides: TGTGCCAGCAGCCCCTCAGACAGGGCTACTGAAGCTTTCTTT.

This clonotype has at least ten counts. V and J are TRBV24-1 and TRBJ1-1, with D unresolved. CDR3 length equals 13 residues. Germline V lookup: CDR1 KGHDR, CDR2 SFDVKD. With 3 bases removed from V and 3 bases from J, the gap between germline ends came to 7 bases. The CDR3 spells CATSDGRYTEAFF. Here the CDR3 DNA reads TGTGCCACCAGTGATGGGAGATACACTGAAGCTTTCTTT.

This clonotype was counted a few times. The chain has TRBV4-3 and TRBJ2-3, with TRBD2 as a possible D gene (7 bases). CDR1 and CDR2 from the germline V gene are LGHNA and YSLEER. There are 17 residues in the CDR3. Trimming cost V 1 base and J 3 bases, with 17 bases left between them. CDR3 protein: CASSQGRVGGRTDTQYF. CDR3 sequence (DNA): TGCGCCAGCAGCCAAGGAAGGGTGGGGGGGCGGACAGATACGCAGTATTTT.

CDR3 nucleotides: TGTGCCAGCAGACCACAGGGGAACTATGGCTACACCTTC. This gives the protein CASRPQGNYGYTF. J is TRBJ1-2 and V is TRBV7-9; 7 bases align to TRBD1. Germline CDR1 SEHNR, CDR2 FQNEAQ (reference sequence). With V trimmed by 6 bases and J by 2 bases, 3 bases remained unmatched. The CDR3 extends over 13 amino acids.

In DNA, the CDR3 is TGTGCCAGCAGCCATTCCGGAGGTCAGAACGAGCAGTACTTC. Its translation: CASSHSGGQNEQYF. The chain uses TRBV3-1 and TRBJ2-7; D might be TRBD2 (5 bases). Germline CDR1 LGHDT, CDR2 YNNKEL (reference sequence). The CDR3 totals 14 residues. Trimming pared 3 bases from V and 5 bases from J, leaving 14 bases between.